This T cell receptor beta chain is from a study of CD8 T cells in ankylosing spondylitis. Whole-study results and caveats: A motif of 7 to 9 highly homologous TCR beta variants was seen as apparently characteristic of ankylosing spondylitis blood. Within matched ankylosing spondylitis synovial fluid, disease-linked clones were reportedly significantly enriched. Prior literature has documented some motif variants in synovial fluid and blood from reactive arthritis.

The TCR beta libraries were generated through quantitative 5'-RACE incorporating molecular barcodes. Each CDR3 protein is one row after TCRdb ran MiXCR on the 5' RACE reads. Among about 840,000 distinct CDR3 sequences, around 11% were seen once, and the ten largest hold 0.51%. V lost 8 bases, J lost 6 bases, and 8 bases lay in between. This CDR3 is built from 12 residues. CDR1 and CDR2 from the germline V gene are ENHRY and SYGVKD. This clonotype was seen only a few times. Its target is unknown. Sequenced input: blood, either unsorted or a sorted T cell fraction (not recorded which). The sequence came from a male donor with ankylosing spondylitis. The V and J genes are TRBV10-3 and TRBJ1-6; D might be TRBD1 (5 bases). The CDR3 reads CAIRDPNSPLHF. Here the CDR3 DNA reads TGTGCCATCCGGGACCCTAATTCACCCCTCCACTTT.